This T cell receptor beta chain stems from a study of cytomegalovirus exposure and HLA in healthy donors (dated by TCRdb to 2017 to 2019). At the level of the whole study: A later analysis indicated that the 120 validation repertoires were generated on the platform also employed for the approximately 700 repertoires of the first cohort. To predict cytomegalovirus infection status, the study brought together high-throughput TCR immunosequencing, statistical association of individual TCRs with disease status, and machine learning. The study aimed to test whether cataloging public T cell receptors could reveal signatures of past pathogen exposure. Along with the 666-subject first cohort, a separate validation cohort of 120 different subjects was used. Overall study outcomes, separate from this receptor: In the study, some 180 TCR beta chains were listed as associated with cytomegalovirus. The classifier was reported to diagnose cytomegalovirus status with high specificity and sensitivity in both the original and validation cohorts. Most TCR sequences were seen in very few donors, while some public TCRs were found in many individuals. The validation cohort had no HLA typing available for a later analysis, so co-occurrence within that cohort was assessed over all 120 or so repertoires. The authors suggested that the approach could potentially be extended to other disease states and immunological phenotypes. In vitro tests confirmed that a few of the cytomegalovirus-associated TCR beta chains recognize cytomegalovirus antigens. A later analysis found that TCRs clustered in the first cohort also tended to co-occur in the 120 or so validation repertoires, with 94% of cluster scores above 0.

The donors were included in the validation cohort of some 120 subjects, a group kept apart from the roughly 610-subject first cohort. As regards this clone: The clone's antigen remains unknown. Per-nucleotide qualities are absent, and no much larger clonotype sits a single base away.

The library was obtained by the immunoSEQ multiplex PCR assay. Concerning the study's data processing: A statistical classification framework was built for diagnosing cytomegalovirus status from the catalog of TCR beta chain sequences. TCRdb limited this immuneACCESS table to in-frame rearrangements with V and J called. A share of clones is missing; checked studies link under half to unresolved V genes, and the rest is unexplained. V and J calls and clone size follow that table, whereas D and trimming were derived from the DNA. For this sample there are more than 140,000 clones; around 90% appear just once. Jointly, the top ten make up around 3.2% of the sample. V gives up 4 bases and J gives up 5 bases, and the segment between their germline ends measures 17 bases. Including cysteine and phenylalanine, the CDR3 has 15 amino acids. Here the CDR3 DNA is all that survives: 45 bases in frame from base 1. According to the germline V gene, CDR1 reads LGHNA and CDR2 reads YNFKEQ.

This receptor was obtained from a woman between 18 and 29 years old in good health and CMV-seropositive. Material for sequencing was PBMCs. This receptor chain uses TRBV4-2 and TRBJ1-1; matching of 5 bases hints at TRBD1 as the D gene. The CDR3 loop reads CASSPILGGETEAFF. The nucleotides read TGTGCCAGCAGCCCCATCTTGGGGGGAGAGACTGAAGCTTTCTTT.